Following are 16 T cell receptor beta chains from one sample sequenced in a study of prognosis after radiotherapy for stage I lung cancer. Amplification of the TCR beta CDR3 (from genomic DNA) was done by two-round multiplex PCR. Gene-specific primers for each TRBV and TRBJ gene drove first-round PCR. TCRdb itself ran the multiplex PCR reads through MiXCR, one entry per CDR3 protein. The data show over 9,000 distinct CDR3 sequences, over 35% seen once. The specimen comprised PBMCs, sampled before or after stereotactic body radiation therapy (not recorded which). These receptors came from a donor aged 50 or older with non-small cell lung cancer.

V gene TRBV20-1 combines with J gene TRBJ1-4, with D possibly being TRBD1 (5 bases). Deletions cut 6 bases from V and 0 bases from J, with 17 bases between. The V gene's germline CDR1 is DFQATT and CDR2 SNEGSKA (reference sequence). The CDR3 has 16 residues. The CDR3 DNA reads as TGCAGTGCCACTCCCGGTCCGGGGGCAACTAATGAAAAACTGTTTTTT. Protein product: CSATPGPGATNEKLFF.

This clonotype showed up many times. J is TRBJ2-2 and V is TRBV6-1; 7 nucleotides line up with TRBD1. The CDR3 consists of 16 residues. V lost 5 bases, J lost 6 bases, and 12 bases stayed unmatched. Germline assignment: CDR1 MNHNS and CDR2 SASEGT. The CDR3 reads CASSRMGQRESGELFF. Here the CDR3 DNA reads TGTGCCAGCAGTCGAATGGGACAGCGCGAGTCCGGGGAGCTGTTTTTT.

The V gene is TRBV7-6, the J gene TRBJ2-3; 16 bases match TRBD2. Per the germline V gene, CDR1 is SGHVS and CDR2 is FNYEAQ. There are 17 residues in the CDR3. The V gene end was trimmed by 3 bases and the J gene end by 6 bases; junction bases not matched to a gene: 6. The CDR3: CASSFLGTSGGADTQYF. CDR3 DNA: TGTGCCAGCAGCTTCCTCGGGACTAGCGGGGGGGCGGATACGCAGTATTTT.

The V gene is TRBV5-1, the J gene TRBJ2-1; D ambiguous. V dropped 4 bases and J dropped 9 bases, with 8 bases sitting between them. Germline V gene lookup returns CDR1 SGHRS and CDR2 YFSETQ. This CDR3 is built from 11 residues. CDR3: CASSPAVEQFF. CDR3 DNA: TGCGCCAGCAGCCCGGCGGTTGAGCAGTTCTTC.

By share of the sample, this clonotype is medium-sized. The genes are TRBV9 and TRBJ1-1; maybe TRBD1 (5 bases). V was clipped by 5 bases and J by 4 bases, with 12 bases between them. The CDR3 sequence is 13 residues long. Per the germline V gene, CDR1 is SGDLS and CDR2 is YYNGEE. In nucleotides, the CDR3 is TGTGCCAGCAGTCAGGGAAAACGCACTGAAGCTTTCTTT. Protein sequence: CASSQGKRTEAFF.

The table lists this clonotype with a count of one. The chain's CDR3 is CASSPNGDCGELFF. The CDR3 DNA sequence: TGTGCCAGCAGCCCCAATGGGGATTGTGGTGAGCTGTTTTTT. The V gene is TRBV5-8, the J gene TRBJ2-2; the D is unclear. The CDR3 is 14 amino acids. Trimming left V 4 bases short and J 11 bases short, with 18 bases between. Germline loops: CDR1 SGHTS, CDR2 YDEGEE.

This clonotype came up once. The J gene is TRBJ2-5, the V gene TRBV3-1, with TRBD2 matching over 7 bases. The germline V gene encodes CDR1 LGHDT and CDR2 YNNKEL (reference sequence). V was pared by 0 bases and J by 5 bases, with 6 bases of the junction left unmatched. The CDR3 extends over 15 amino acids. CDR3 DNA sequence: TGTGCCAGCAGCCAAGACGGGGGGTTTGGGGAGACCCAGTACTTC. Protein sequence: CASSQDGGFGETQYF.

The chain employs TRBV3-1 and TRBJ1-6; no clear D. Germline V CDR1 and CDR2: LGHDT, YNNKEL (reference sequence). This CDR3 contains 15 residues. Trimming took off 0 bases at V and 6 bases at J, with 9 bases between the two ends. The CDR3 DNA is TGTGCCAGCAGCCAAGAGGGTCACTCTAATTCACCCCTCCACTTT. Protein sequence: CASSQEGHSNSPLHF.

The V call is TRBV24-1, the J call TRBJ2-1; D gene uncertain. The V and J ends lost 3 bases and 1 base respectively, with 24 bases between them. The CDR3 consists of 20 residues. Germline V gives CDR1 KGHDR, CDR2 SFDVKD. CDR3 sequence: CATSDPPPLVGSVSYNEQFF. CDR3 in DNA: TGTGCCACCAGTGATCCACCCCCCCTCGTGGGGTCCGTTTCCTACAATGAGCAGTTCTTC.

V and J are TRBV5-1 and TRBJ1-5; 10 bases agree with TRBD1. There are 14 residues in the CDR3. With 4 bases clipped from V and 4 bases from J, the junction kept 2 bases outside the gene matches. Germline V gene sequence: CDR1 SGHRS, CDR2 YFSETQ. The CDR3 reads CASSRDRGNQPQHF. In nucleotides, the CDR3 is TGCGCCAGCAGCCGGGACAGGGGAAATCAGCCCCAGCATTTT.

Worth noting for this clonotype: This likely stems from a read error, as it lies one base from a far larger clone. The chain uses TRBV6-4 and TRBJ1-6, with 8 bases matching TRBD1. Trimming at V came to 11 bases and at J to 6 bases, leaving 6 bases not matched to a gene. Germline lookup yields CDR1 MRHNA and CDR2 SNTAGT. The CDR3 is 13 amino acids. CDR3 sequence (DNA): TGTGCCTGCAAAACAGGGGGTAATTCACCCCTCCACTTT. Translation gives CACKTGGNSPLHF.

There are many counts of this clonotype. The chain recombines TRBV9 with TRBJ1-2, with 7 bases lining up with TRBD1. The length of the CDR3 is 13 residues. Trimming cost V 3 bases and J 6 bases; bases outside gene matches: 5. In germline, CDR1 is SGDLS, CDR2 YYNGEE. This chain's CDR3 is CASSETGLHGYTF. The CDR3 coding sequence is TGTGCCAGCAGCGAGACAGGGTTGCATGGCTACACCTTC.

This clonotype was found many times. The CDR3 protein is CSVEDQDRGREQYF. CDR3 DNA: TGCAGCGTTGAAGATCAGGACAGGGGGCGTGAGCAGTACTTC. V usage is TRBV29-1 and J usage is TRBJ2-7; TRBD1 agrees at 11 bases. Germline V lookup: CDR1 SQVTM, CDR2 ANQGSEA. CDR3 length: 14 amino acids. J gave up 7 bases and V 0 bases, and 5 bases lay outside the gene matches.

The chain joins TRBV28 to TRBJ1-1; D may be TRBD1 (5 bases). The V gene's germline CDR1 is MDHEN and CDR2 SYDVKM. The CDR3 has 14 residues. Trimming took off 4 bases at V and 1 base at J, with 10 bases between the two ends. Written as DNA, the CDR3 is TGTGCCAGCAGTTACGGGGCATGGAACACTGAAGCTTTCTTT. Amino acids: CASSYGAWNTEAFF.

As to this clonotype: A read error may explain this, as a much larger clone is one base away. The chain has TRBV5-1 and TRBJ1-4; D gene unclear. The V and J ends lost 0 bases and 7 bases respectively, with 13 bases between them. Germline-derived CDR1 and CDR2 are SGHRS and YFSETQ. CDR3 length: 15 amino acids. The CDR3 is CASSLGVPRGEKLFF. CDR3 nucleotide sequence: TGCGCCAGCAGCTTGGGGGTGCCCCGGGGTGAAAAACTGTTTTTT.

There are many counts of this clonotype. The V call is TRBV3-1, the J call TRBJ2-7; a weak D match, TRBD1 (7 bases). V was clipped by 0 bases and J by 2 bases, with 11 bases between them. The germline V gene has CDR1 LGHDT and CDR2 YNNKEL (reference sequence). The CDR3 has 15 residues. This CDR3 is CASSQESRGAYEQYF. The CDR3 DNA sequence: TGTGCCAGCAGCCAAGAGTCCAGGGGGGCCTACGAGCAGTACTTC.